This T cell receptor (beta chain) was identified during a study of human T cells and chemical hapten exposure. Time point specified: pre-sensitization, week 0. Treatment defined: therapeutic diphenylcyclopropenone sensitization with weekly scalp DPC. From the RACE reads, TCRdb called clonotypes with MiXCR, one entry per CDR3 protein. The sample yields some 84,000 distinct CDR3 sequences, about 8% seen once. Notes on the study in general: The study found expanded TCRs formed significantly more large CDR3 similarity clusters than controls.

This clonotype was observed many times. Its target is unknown. V gave up 6 bases and J gave up 5 bases, with 5 bases separating them. Germline V gives CDR1 MDHEN, CDR2 SYDVKM. The CDR3 has 11 amino acids. The sequenced sample was whole blood, obtained in connection with sensitization to the hapten diphenylcyclopropenone (DPC). This sequence joins TRBV28 and TRBJ2-1; D unclear. This clonotype was sampled from a man aged 40-49 years with alopecia areata. Some clones in this sample may be carry-over from other donors' samples. The CDR3 loop reads CASRDDNEQFF. The DNA of the CDR3 is TGTGCCAGCAGAGATGACAATGAGCAGTTCTTC.